The 19 T cell receptor beta chains in this list originate from one sample, sequenced in a study of CD4+ T cells in melanoma. Produced via immunoSEQ multiplex PCR; TCRdb's table is partial and in-frame only. Of about 140,000 clones detected, 80% to 95% appear once; the ten largest clones hold 1.5%. The receptors were gathered from a human donor with melanoma.

A single count supports this clone. This chain uses TRBV10-3 with TRBJ1-2; D is possibly TRBD1 (5 bases). The CDR3 is 14 amino acids. Germline V gene sequence: CDR1 ENHRY, CDR2 SYGVKD. V gave up 0 bases and J gave up 7 bases, with 12 bases separating them. The CDR3 nucleotides are TGTGCCATCAGTGAGTCGCCAGGGACGGGTGGCTACACCTTC. It specifies CAISESPGTGGYTF.

V gene TRBV7-2 combines with J gene TRBJ2-7, with D perhaps TRBD2 (7 bases). CDR1 and CDR2 (germline): SGHTA, FQGNSA. This CDR3 spans 16 amino acids. The V end lost 3 bases, the J end lost 1 base, and 16 bases lay between the germline ends. For the CDR3, the DNA is TGTGCCAGCAGCTTGGAGGGGGGGCCCCCGTCCTACGAGCAGTACTTC. Its protein product is CASSLEGGPPSYEQYF.

This chain links TRBV5-1 with TRBJ2-7; TRBD1 aligns across 10 bases. The germline V gene has CDR1 SGHRS and CDR2 YFSETQ. CDR3 length: 13 amino acids. Unmatched junction bases numbered 3, after V lost 6 bases and J lost 3 bases. The CDR3 spells CASTRTGGYEQYF. For the CDR3, the DNA is TGCGCCAGCACTCGGACAGGGGGCTACGAGCAGTACTTC.

The chain is built from TRBV2 and TRBJ1-4, with a possible D match to TRBD1 (6 bases). CDR1 SNHLY and CDR2 FYNNEI come from the germline V gene. This CDR3 has 13 amino acids. Trimming left V 11 bases short and J 7 bases short, with 17 bases between. The DNA for the CDR3 is TGTGCCGGGAACAGGGCGAGGGGTGAAAAACTGTTTTTT. This translates into CAGNRARGEKLFF.

V is TRBV7-9 and J is TRBJ1-2; no definite D call. V was clipped by 2 bases and J by 0 bases, with 4 bases between them. CDR1 is SEHNR, CDR2 FQNEAQ, per germline (reference sequence). This CDR3 is 13 amino acids long. The CDR3 sequence is CASSLPANYGYTF. CDR3 coding DNA: TGTGCCAGCAGCTTACCAGCTAACTATGGCTACACCTTC.

The chain is built from TRBV27 and TRBJ1-2, with a possible D match to TRBD1 (5 bases). Trimming pared 2 bases from V and 4 bases from J, leaving 14 bases between. Germline-derived CDR1 and CDR2 are MNHEY and SMNVEV (reference sequence). The CDR3 consists of 15 residues. The CDR3 reads CASSLNWRGGYGYTF. DNA for the CDR3: TGTGCCAGCAGTTTAAACTGGCGGGGGGGCTATGGCTACACCTTC.

This chain joins TRBV7-2 and TRBJ2-5; D call uncertain. This CDR3 is 12 amino acids long. V was clipped by 2 bases and J by 5 bases, with 6 bases between them. Germline V gene sequence: CDR1 SGHTA, CDR2 FQGNSA. CDR3 amino acids: CASSLITETQYF. The CDR3, as DNA: TGTGCCAGCAGCTTAATTACGGAGACCCAGTACTTC.

The chain is built from TRBV5-6 and TRBJ2-3; TRBD2 agrees at 8 bases. This CDR3 has 13 residues. CDR1 and CDR2 (germline): SGHDT, YYEEEE. The V gene end was trimmed by 4 bases and the J gene end by 6 bases; junction bases not matched to a gene: 4. The CDR3 sequence is CASSISGVDTQYF. CDR3 bases: TGTGCCAGCAGCATTAGCGGGGTGGATACGCAGTATTTT.

Only one count was recorded for this clone. The chain couples TRBV7-9 to TRBJ2-7; 7 bases match TRBD1. After removal of 5 bases from V and 2 bases from J, the junction contained 9 bases not matched to a gene. CDR3 length: 15 residues. The germline CDR1 and CDR2 sequences are SEHNR and FQNEAQ (reference sequence). The CDR3 loop reads CASSVRDSYPYEQYF. The DNA for the CDR3 is TGTGCCAGCAGCGTCCGGGACAGCTATCCCTACGAGCAGTACTTC.

The gene calls are TRBV14 and TRBJ1-4; D is ambiguous. Deletions cut 1 base from V and 0 bases from J, with 6 bases between. Germline V gives CDR1 SGHDN, CDR2 FVKESK. The CDR3 spans 15 residues. CDR3 nucleotides: TGTGCCAGCAGCCAAGGATTTGCAACTAATGAAAAACTGTTTTTT. It specifies CASSQGFATNEKLFF.

V is TRBV19 and J is TRBJ2-5; no reliable D call. The length of the CDR3 is 15 residues. V lost 3 bases and J 2 bases, leaving 13 bases between the germline ends. Germline CDR1 LNHDA, CDR2 SQIVND (reference sequence). CDR3 residues: CASSISDLKQETQYF. CDR3 bases: TGTGCCAGTAGTATCTCGGATCTAAAACAAGAGACCCAGTACTTC.

V is TRBV18 and J is TRBJ2-1, with D possibly being TRBD1 or TRBD2 (5 bases each). The V end was cut by 4 bases, the J end by 12 bases, with 19 bases between. The CDR3 is 14 amino acids. Germline CDR1 reads KGHSH; CDR2 reads LQKENI. This CDR3 is CASSLGHFPGGQFF. In DNA, the CDR3 is TGTGCCAGCTCACTCGGACATTTCCCTGGGGGGCAGTTCTTC.

The genes are TRBV30 and TRBJ1-4, with D perhaps TRBD1 (5 bases). Germline CDR1 GTSNPN, CDR2 SVGIG (reference sequence). This CDR3 is 13 amino acids long. Trimming shortened V by 6 bases and J by 5 bases, and 13 bases separated the two germline ends. This CDR3 is CACAQGTNEKLFF. The DNA of the CDR3 is TGTGCCTGTGCCCAGGGTACGAATGAAAAACTGTTTTTT.

The chain couples TRBV19 to TRBJ2-7; 12 nucleotides line up with TRBD1. The V gene end was trimmed by 0 bases and the J gene end by 5 bases; junction bases not matched to a gene: 2. In germline, CDR1 is LNHDA, CDR2 SQIVND (reference sequence). The CDR3 runs 15 residues. As DNA, the CDR3 is TGTGCCAGTAGTATAGATGGGACAGGGGGCGACGAGCAGTACTTC. It codes for CASSIDGTGGDEQYF.

This chain uses TRBV12-5 with TRBJ1-1; TRBD1 might be the D (5 bases). CDR3 length equals 13 residues. Germline V gene sequence: CDR1 LGHNT, CDR2 FRNRAP. The ends were cut back, 5 bases at V and 11 bases at J, with 18 bases in the middle. CDR3 loop: CASGLGRRYEAFF. In DNA, the CDR3 is TGTGCTAGTGGTCTGGGACGGCGGTACGAGGCTTTCTTT.

The V and J genes are TRBV29-1 and TRBJ1-4; no firm D call. This CDR3 has 12 residues. Per the germline V gene, CDR1 is SQVTM and CDR2 is ANQGSEA. The V and J ends lost 4 bases and 4 bases respectively, with 7 bases between them. The DNA for the CDR3 is TGCAGCGTTGTCCTCGATAATGAAAAACTGTTTTTT. Protein product: CSVVLDNEKLFF.

This chain links TRBV7-9 with TRBJ1-6, with 12 bases identical to TRBD1. The germline V gene encodes CDR1 SEHNR and CDR2 FQNEAQ (reference sequence). This CDR3 has 16 amino acids. J gave up 9 bases and V 0 bases, and 3 bases lay outside the gene matches. The CDR3 DNA reads as TGTGCCAGCAGCTTAGCGGGACAGGGGGCCCGTTCACCCCTCCACTTT. Its protein product is CASSLAGQGARSPLHF. Full variable domain (missing parts from reference TRBV7-9 and TRBJ1-6): DTGVSQNPRHKITKRGQNVTFRCDPISEHNRLYWYRQTLGQGPEFLTYFQNEAQLEKSRLLSDRFSAERPKGSFSTLEIQRTEQGDSAMYLCASSLAGQGARSPLHFGNGTRLTVT.

The rearrangement uses TRBV6-1 and TRBJ2-6; D call uncertain. Germline lookup yields CDR1 MNHNS and CDR2 SASEGT. Trimming shortened V by 6 bases and J by 0 bases, and 3 bases separated the two germline ends. The CDR3 sequence is 13 residues long. The CDR3 DNA reads TGTGCCAGCAGGGCCTCTGGGGCCAACGTCCTGACTTTC. Encoded protein: CASRASGANVLTF.

The V and J genes are TRBV5-8 and TRBJ1-4, with 7 bases fitting TRBD1. The CDR3 consists of 14 residues. J lost 8 bases, V lost 1 base, and 5 bases had no gene match. The germline V gene encodes CDR1 SGHTS and CDR2 YDEGEE. The CDR3 DNA follows: TGTGCCAGCAGCTTGCAGGGGGTGGCGGAAAAACTGTTTTTT. Translation gives CASSLQGVAEKLFF.